A selection of T cell receptor beta chains follows, all from one sample in a study of cytomegalovirus exposure and HLA in healthy donors. Some clones are missing from TCRdb's copy, which holds only in-frame ones; the method was immunoSEQ multiplex PCR. The repertoire holds 110,000 to 150,000 clones, approximately 89% seen once, with 0.6% to 0.8% in the top ten. Sequenced sample: PBMCs. The receptors were gathered from a man between 18 and 35 years old in good health and CMV-seronegative. The CDR3 runs from the conserved cysteine through the conserved F or W. D genes are given only for firm matches. A row's size may be missing; if present it is once, few, many or a size class.

size: .; V: TRBV25-1; D: .; J: TRBJ2-3; DNA: TGTGCCAGCAGTGTAACGGGGGGCACAGATACGCAGTATTTT; CDR3: CASSVTGGTDTQYF
size: .; V: TRBV5-1; D: TRBD1; J: TRBJ2-2; DNA: TGCGCCAGCAGCCTCGCTGGGACGGGACAGCTTCTTACCGGGGAGCTGTTTTTT; CDR3: CASSLAGTGQLLTGELFF
size: .; V: TRBV19; D: .; J: TRBJ2-3; DNA: TGTGCCAGTAGTATAGAGAGAGATACGCAGTATTTT; CDR3: CASSIERDTQYF
size: .; V: TRBV18; D: .; J: TRBJ2-5; DNA: TGTGCCAGCTCTCGAGAGACCCAGTACTTC; CDR3: CASSRETQYF
size: .; V: TRBV21-1; D: .; J: TRBJ1-4; DNA: TGTGCCAGCAGCAAACCCGGGACAGGAGTTAAAAAACTGTTTTTT; CDR3: CASSKPGTGVKKLFF
size: .; V: TRBV7-6; D: .; J: TRBJ2-1; DNA: TGTGCCAGCAGCCCACGCGTCCGGGGCAATGAGCAGTTCTTC; CDR3: CASSPRVRGNEQFF
size: .; V: TRBV5-6; D: .; J: TRBJ1-1; DNA: TGTGCCAGCAGCTACGGGTCCAAGTCTGAAGCTTTCTTT; CDR3: CASSYGSKSEAFF
size: few; V: TRBV4-1; D: TRBD1; J: TRBJ2-5; DNA: TGCGCCAGCACCCTCGGCAGGGGGTACCAAGAGACCCAGTACTTC; CDR3: CASTLGRGYQETQYF
size: .; V: TRBV5-1; D: .; J: TRBJ1-3; DNA: TGCGCCAGCAGCTCTACCCTGGGGCTTGGAGGAAACACCATATATTTT; CDR3: CASSSTLGLGGNTIYF
size: .; V: TRBV30; D: .; J: TRBJ1-2; DNA: TGTGCCTGGAGGAGAGCGGGACTTCAGGATGGCTACACCTTC; CDR3: CAWRRAGLQDGYTF
size: .; V: TRBV9; D: .; J: TRBJ2-2; DNA: TGTGCCAGCAGCGTAGGTCATGGCGGCGGGGAGCTGTTTTTT; CDR3: CASSVGHGGGELFF
size: .; V: TRBV6-4; D: .; J: TRBJ1-6; DNA: TGTGCCAGCAGTGATGTCGGCAGGGGAAATTCACCCCTCCACTTT; CDR3: CASSDVGRGNSPLHF
size: .; V: TRBV9; D: .; J: TRBJ2-6; DNA: TGTGCCAGCAGCGTAGCGACAAGAAGCTCTGGGGCCAACGTCCTGACTTTC; CDR3: CASSVATRSSGANVLTF
size: .; V: TRBV10-3; D: .; J: TRBJ2-5; DNA: TGTGCCATCAGTGGGCAACAAGAGACCCAGTACTTC; CDR3: CAISGQQETQYF
size: .; V: TRBV27; D: .; J: TRBJ1-1; DNA: TGTGCCAGCAGTTTATCGAATCGGGGACACCTCTTCGGATGGGAAGCTTTCTTT; CDR3: CASSLSNRGHLFGWEAFF
size: .; V: TRBV15; D: TRBD1; J: TRBJ2-2; DNA: TGTGCCACCAGCACCGCTCGGGACAGATACACCGGGGAGCTGTTTTTT; CDR3: CATSTARDRYTGELFF
size: .; V: TRBV14; D: .; J: TRBJ2-5; DNA: TGTGCCAGCAGCCAAGGAGGGAATGTAGAGACCCAGTACTTC; CDR3: CASSQGGNVETQYF
size: .; V: TRBV5-6; D: TRBD1; J: TRBJ1-5; DNA: TGTGCCAGCAGCTTAGGAGGGGGCGATCAGCCCCAGCATTTT; CDR3: CASSLGGGDQPQHF
size: .; V: TRBV29-1; D: .; J: TRBJ2-1; DNA: TGCAGCGGGGGAGACGGGTCCTACAATGAGCAGTTCTTC; CDR3: CSGGDGSYNEQFF
size: .; V: TRBV7-8; D: TRBD2; J: TRBJ2-2; DNA: TGTGCCAGCAGCTCCCGACTAGCGGGAGTGGCCGGGGAGCTGTTTTTT; CDR3: CASSSRLAGVAGELFF
size: .; V: TRBV27; D: .; J: TRBJ1-5; DNA: TGTGCCAGCAAGGCGGGGGGGGGAATCAATCAGCCCCAGCATTTT; CDR3: CASKAGGGINQPQHF
size: .; V: TRBV7-2; D: TRBD1; J: TRBJ2-2; DNA: TGTGCCAGCAGCTGGACGGGACAGTTCACCGGGGAGCTGTTTTTT; CDR3: CASSWTGQFTGELFF
size: .; V: TRBV6-5; D: .; J: TRBJ2-1; DNA: TGTGCCAGCACCCCAACAACGTCCCATGAGCAGTTCTTC; CDR3: CASTPTTSHEQFF
size: few; V: TRBV5-5; D: .; J: TRBJ1-5; DNA: TGTGCCAGCGCCCCGGACAGAAATCAGCCCCAGCATTTT; CDR3: CASAPDRNQPQHF
size: .; V: TRBV7-6; D: .; J: TRBJ2-3; DNA: TGTGCCAGCAGCCCGGGGATTACTAGCACAGATACGCAGTATTTT; CDR3: CASSPGITSTDTQYF
size: .; V: TRBV6-5; D: .; J: TRBJ1-6; DNA: TGTGCCAGCAGGGAACAGGGTTTTGATAATTCACCCCTCCACTTT; CDR3: CASREQGFDNSPLHF
size: once; V: TRBV18; D: TRBD1; J: TRBJ2-5; DNA: TGTGCCAGCTCACCCGCGGACAGGGGGCAGGAGACCCAGTACTTC; CDR3: CASSPADRGQETQYF
size: .; V: TRBV5-1; D: .; J: TRBJ1-2; DNA: TGCGCCAGCAGCCCGGTGGGGACACATAAGGACTATGGCTACACCTTC; CDR3: CASSPVGTHKDYGYTF
size: .; V: TRBV6-4; D: TRBD1; J: TRBJ2-6; DNA: TGTGCCAGCCGGGTTAGACAGGGCATTTTTATATACTCTGGGGCCAACGTCCTGACTTTC; CDR3: CASRVRQGIFIYSGANVLTF
size: .; V: TRBV11-1; D: .; J: TRBJ1-2; DNA: TGTGCCAGCAGCCTCCGGGTCTCCTTCTTGGGCTACACCTTC; CDR3: CASSLRVSFLGYTF
size: once; V: TRBV11-2; D: .; J: TRBJ1-1; DNA: TGTGCCAGCAGCTTAGGCCCCGAAAGGCGAGGGACTGAAGCTTTCTTT; CDR3: CASSLGPERRGTEAFF
size: .; V: TRBV7-7; D: TRBD2; J: TRBJ2-5; DNA: TGTGCCAGCAGCTTAACTAGCGGGAGCGAGACCCAGTACTTC; CDR3: CASSLTSGSETQYF
size: .; V: TRBV7-9; D: TRBD1; J: TRBJ2-7; DNA: TGTGCCAGCAGCACCCGGACAGGTTCCTACGAGCAGTACTTC; CDR3: CASSTRTGSYEQYF
size: .; V: TRBV6-5; D: TRBD2; J: TRBJ2-1; DNA: TGTGCCAGCAGTTTGGTGGCGGGGGGAAAAAATGAGCAGTTCTTC; CDR3: CASSLVAGGKNEQFF
size: .; V: TRBV6-6; D: .; J: TRBJ2-4; DNA: TGTGCCAGCAGGTCGGACAGACTAGCCAAAAACATTCAGTACTTC; CDR3: CASRSDRLAKNIQYF
size: .; V: TRBV7-9; D: .; J: TRBJ2-1; DNA: TGTGCCAGCAGCTCAAACTACAATGAGCAGTTCTTC; CDR3: CASSSNYNEQFF
size: .; V: TRBV2; D: .; J: TRBJ2-2; DNA: TGTGCCAGCAGTGCCAGGACGAACACCGGGGAGCTGTTTTTT; CDR3: CASSARTNTGELFF
size: .; V: TRBV19; D: TRBD1; J: TRBJ1-2; DNA: TGTGCCAGTAGTATAGTCGGGACAGGGGGCTATGGCTACACCTTC; CDR3: CASSIVGTGGYGYTF
size: .; V: TRBV7-3; D: .; J: TRBJ2-1; DNA: TGTGCCAGCAGCTTCGGAGATTACAATGAGCAGTTCTTC; CDR3: CASSFGDYNEQFF
size: .; V: TRBV7-9; D: .; J: TRBJ2-4; DNA: TGTGCCAGCAGCTTAGTACAGGGCATTCAGTACTTC; CDR3: CASSLVQGIQYF
size: .; V: TRBV4-2; D: TRBD2; J: TRBJ2-1; DNA: TGTGCCAGCAGCCAAGATTGGGGGGGTGAGCAGTTCTTC; CDR3: CASSQDWGGEQFF
size: .; V: TRBV19; D: .; J: TRBJ2-4; DNA: TGTGCCAGTAGTGCCCAAGGGAGATTAGCCAAAAACATTCAGTACTTC; CDR3: CASSAQGRLAKNIQYF
size: .; V: TRBV6-1; D: .; J: TRBJ2-3; DNA: TGTGCCAGCCTACGCTCGAGCCCTAGCACAGATACGCAGTATTTT; CDR3: CASLRSSPSTDTQYF
size: once; V: TRBV9; D: TRBD1; J: TRBJ1-1; DNA: TGTGCCAGCAGCCCAAGGGGGCAGGCTGAAGCTTTCTTT; CDR3: CASSPRGQAEAFF
size: .; V: TRBV5-6; D: TRBD1; J: TRBJ2-3; DNA: TGTGCCAGCAGCCCAGAGACAGGGGGCCGGACAGATACGCAGTATTTT; CDR3: CASSPETGGRTDTQYF
size: .; V: TRBV5-1; D: .; J: TRBJ2-5; DNA: TGCGCCAGCAGCAAATGGAGCGGGCACCAAGAGACCCAGTACTTC; CDR3: CASSKWSGHQETQYF
size: .; V: TRBV5-1; D: TRBD1; J: TRBJ1-1; DNA: TGCGCCAGCAGCTTGGTAGGGTCGACAGGGGACACTGAAGCTTTCTTT; CDR3: CASSLVGSTGDTEAFF
size: .; V: TRBV11-2; D: .; J: TRBJ1-1; DNA: TGTGCCAGCAGCATCTCCAGGGTAGAGTACACTGAAGCTTTCTTT; CDR3: CASSISRVEYTEAFF
size: once; V: TRBV5-1; D: .; J: TRBJ2-5; DNA: TGCGCCAGCAGCTTTCTACTCCAAGAGACCCAGTACTTC; CDR3: CASSFLLQETQYF
size: .; V: TRBV2; D: .; J: TRBJ2-3; DNA: TGTGCCAGTACCGTGGGGGCCACAGATACGCAGTATTTT; CDR3: CASTVGATDTQYF
size: .; V: TRBV4-1; D: .; J: TRBJ1-5; DNA: TGCGCCAGCAGCCAAGAGCGGCAGGACATAGGACGGTGGCCCCAGCATTTT; CDR3: CASSQERQDIGRWPQHF
size: .; V: TRBV6-1; D: TRBD2; J: TRBJ2-1; DNA: TGTGCCAGCAGCAAACTAGCGGGGGAACCCAATGAGCAGTTCTTC; CDR3: CASSKLAGEPNEQFF
size: .; V: TRBV19; D: TRBD2; J: TRBJ2-2; DNA: TGTGCCAGTACCAAAAGGGAGGGTTGGACCGGGGAGCTGTTTTTT; CDR3: CASTKREGWTGELFF
size: .; V: TRBV9; D: TRBD2; J: TRBJ2-1; DNA: TGTGCCAGCAGCGTAGGGGGTAGCGGGAGCTCCTACAATGAGCAGTTCTTC; CDR3: CASSVGGSGSSYNEQFF
size: .; V: TRBV7-2; D: TRBD2; J: TRBJ2-1; DNA: TGTGCCAGCAGCTTATCTAGCGGAACCTACAATGAGCAGTTCTTC; CDR3: CASSLSSGTYNEQFF
size: .; V: TRBV6-6; D: .; J: TRBJ1-2; DNA: TGTGCCAGCAGTTACTCTTTTACAGATAACTATGGCTACACCTTC; CDR3: CASSYSFTDNYGYTF
size: .; V: TRBV29-1; D: TRBD2; J: TRBJ2-1; DNA: TGCAGCGTTGACCCCAGCGGGAGCGGGAATGAGCAGTTCTTC; CDR3: CSVDPSGSGNEQFF
size: .; V: TRBV5-4; D: TRBD1; J: TRBJ1-1; DNA: TGTGCCAGCAAACCTCTGGGACAGGGAAGGTCTGAAGCTTTCTTT; CDR3: CASKPLGQGRSEAFF
size: .; V: TRBV6-5; D: .; J: TRBJ1-2; DNA: TGTGCCAGCAGCCAAGGGGGAGGGTCTAACTATGGCTACACCTTC; CDR3: CASSQGGGSNYGYTF